These 18 T cell receptor beta chains share one sample of origin, sequenced in a study of blood T cell repertoires in COVID-19. Measured with immunoSEQ multiplex PCR; TCRdb has only the in-frame clones, and not every one. The sample lists over 200,000 clones, 70% to 90% occurring once. The specimen sequenced was PBMCs or T cells enriched from blood (not recorded which). These receptors were collected from a woman aged 40 to 50 with acute COVID-19.

The chain carries TRBV18 and TRBJ2-5, with 7 bases aligning to TRBD1. V dropped 5 bases and J dropped 4; count of bases not matched to a gene: 10. Germline CDR1 reads KGHSH; CDR2 reads LQKENI. The CDR3 is made up of 15 amino acids. CDR3 region: CASSRDRVEGETQYF. CDR3 bases: TGTGCCAGCTCAAGAGACAGGGTAGAGGGAGAGACCCAGTACTTC.

This clone was seen just once. This chain connects TRBV7-2 to TRBJ1-3, with TRBD1 matching over 8 bases. Germline V gives CDR1 SGHTA, CDR2 FQGNSA. Trimming took 6 bases from V and 3 from J; bases not matched to a gene: 4. There are 14 residues in the CDR3. CDR3 protein: CASRGQVYGNTIYF. In DNA form, the CDR3 reads TGTGCCAGCAGGGGACAGGTCTATGGAAACACCATATATTTT.

V is TRBV6-5 and J is TRBJ1-2, with TRBD1 as a possible D gene (6 bases). V was clipped by 5 bases and J by 6 bases, with 19 bases between them. The V gene's germline CDR1 is MNHEY and CDR2 SVGAGI. The CDR3 extends over 15 amino acids. CDR3 region: CASSLVNGQGNGYTF. In DNA form, the CDR3 reads TGTGCCAGCAGTCTTGTTAATGGGCAGGGGAATGGCTACACCTTC.

This clone appeared once. The rearrangement uses TRBV14 and TRBJ2-7; a possible D gene is TRBD1 (6 bases). CDR1 is SGHDN, CDR2 FVKESK, per germline. The ends were cut back, 1 base at V and 12 bases at J, with 16 bases in the middle. This CDR3 is 13 amino acids long. The CDR3 loop is CASSQGTGFSRYF. The DNA of the CDR3 is TGTGCCAGCAGCCAAGGAACAGGGTTCTCTAGGTACTTC. Drawing the rest from reference TRBV14 and TRBJ2-7, the complete variable domain is EAGVTQFPSHSVIEKGQTVTLRCDPISGHDNLYWYRRVMGKEIKFLLHFVKESKQDESGMPNNRFLAERTGGTYSTLKVQPAELEDSGVYFCASSQGTGFSRYFGPGTRLTVT.

The rearrangement links TRBV11-2 to TRBJ2-2; 8 nucleotides line up with TRBD1. Germline V CDR1 and CDR2: SGHAT, FQNNGV. The CDR3 sequence is 16 residues long. The V and J ends lost 5 bases and 0 bases, in that order; junction bases with no gene match: 5. CDR3 in DNA: TGTGCCAGCAGCCGTAACAGGGGGACGAACACCGGGGAGCTGTTTTTT. Protein product: CASSRNRGTNTGELFF.

The chain carries TRBV4-1 and TRBJ1-2; 7 bases line up with TRBD1. The CDR3 runs to 15 residues. The germline gives CDR1 MGHRA, CDR2 YSYEKL. After removal of 1 base from V and 5 bases from J, the junction contained 7 bases not matched to a gene. In nucleotides, the CDR3 is TGCGCCAGCAGCCAAGGGACAGGCTCCCTATATGGCTACACCTTC. Protein sequence: CASSQGTGSLYGYTF.

The rearrangement uses TRBV19 and TRBJ2-5; D might be TRBD2 (6 bases). V dropped 6 bases and J dropped 5 bases, with 19 bases sitting between them. The CDR3 is 15 amino acids. CDR1 and CDR2 from the germline V gene are LNHDA and SQIVND (reference sequence). The CDR3, as DNA: TGTGCCAGTAGACGGAGCTGGGAGGATTGGGAGACCCAGTACTTC. Residues: CASRRSWEDWETQYF.

This clone was seen just once. The genes are TRBV7-9 and TRBJ1-2; TRBD1 agrees at 7 bases. This CDR3 region has 14 residues. Per the germline V gene, CDR1 is SEHNR and CDR2 is FQNEAQ (reference sequence). The V and J ends lost 4 bases and 8 bases, in that order; junction bases with no gene match: 10. In nucleotides, the CDR3 is TGTGCCAGCAGCTACAGAGGGGGCGCGGAAGGCTACACCTTC. As protein: CASSYRGGAEGYTF.

This rearrangement joins TRBV19 to TRBJ2-1; 8 nucleotides align to TRBD1. Germline V gene data show CDR1 as LNHDA and CDR2 as SQIVND (reference sequence). V lost 10 bases to trimming and J lost 7 bases; unmatched junction nucleotides: 12. CDR3 size: 14 residues. The CDR3 DNA is TGTGCCACAAGGAGGGGGACAGGTGAAAATGAGCAGTTCTTC. This translates into CATRRGTGENEQFF. The full variable domain, rest sourced from reference TRBV19 and TRBJ2-1, is DGGITQSPKYLFRKEGQNVTLSCEQNLNHDAMYWYRQDPGQGLRLIYYSQIVNDFQKGDIAEGYSVSREKKESFPLTVTSAQKNPTAFYLCATRRGTGENEQFFGPGTRLTVL.

V gene TRBV5-6 combines with J gene TRBJ2-7; no clear D gene. The V end lost 4 bases, the J end lost 6 bases, and 17 bases lay between the germline ends. Germline CDR1 SGHDT, CDR2 YYEEEE. The CDR3 is made up of 14 amino acids. In DNA form, the CDR3 reads TGTGCCAGCAGCCCGAGGCGGCGGAGTCTCGAGCAGTACTTC. Translated, it gives CASSPRRRSLEQYF.

The rearrangement links TRBV10-3 to TRBJ1-3, with D perhaps matching TRBD1 (5 bases). The CDR3 runs to 14 residues. Trimming removed 7 bases at V and 2 bases at J, with 12 bases between. Germline V gene data show CDR1 as ENHRY and CDR2 as SYGVKD. CDR3 coding DNA: TGTGCCATCACAGGGCCGGACGCTGGAAACACCATATATTTT. Its translation is CAITGPDAGNTIYF.

This chain links TRBV7-7 with TRBJ1-2, with 8 bases lining up with TRBD1. Per germline, CDR1 SSHAT and CDR2 FNYEAQ (reference sequence). The CDR3 covers 15 residues. Trimming cost V 5 bases and J 5 bases; bases outside gene matches: 10. CDR3 sequence: CASSRRDRTIYGYTF. The DNA for the CDR3 is TGTGCCAGCAGCCGACGGGACAGGACCATATATGGCTACACCTTC.

The chain carries TRBV4-1 and TRBJ1-1, with D possibly matching TRBD1 (5 bases). The V gene's germline CDR1 is MGHRA and CDR2 YSYEKL. This CDR3 spans 16 amino acids. The V end was cut by 1 base, the J end by 0 bases, with 12 bases between. This CDR3 is CASSQGGLGVNTEAFF. The CDR3 region has the DNA TGCGCCAGCAGCCAAGGGGGCTTAGGGGTGAACACTGAAGCTTTCTTT.

The J gene is TRBJ1-1, the V gene TRBV27; 10 nucleotides agree with TRBD1. V shed 3 bases and J 1 base; nucleotides not matched to a gene: 2. This CDR3 has 15 residues. Germline CDR1 MNHEY, CDR2 SMNVEV (reference sequence). The CDR3 DNA reads as TGTGCCAGCAGTTTCCGGACAGGGGGGAACACTGAAGCTTTCTTT. It specifies CASSFRTGGNTEAFF.

The chain's CDR3 is CASTPGQGYYGYTF. In DNA form, the CDR3 reads TGTGCCAGCACTCCGGGACAGGGTTACTATGGCTACACCTTC. The chain couples TRBV2 to TRBJ1-2, with TRBD1 matching 9 bases. The germline gives CDR1 SNHLY, CDR2 FYNNEI. The trim removed 7 bases at V and 3 bases at J, leaving 6 bases unmatched. CDR3 length: 14 amino acids.

The V and J genes are TRBV27 and TRBJ2-3; 10 bases match TRBD2. This CDR3 contains 13 residues. CDR1 and CDR2 (germline): MNHEY, SMNVEV (reference sequence). V lost 6 bases to trimming and J lost 4 bases; unmatched junction nucleotides: 1. The CDR3 region has the DNA TGTGCCAGCAGACTAGCGGGATCAGATACGCAGTATTTT. Translating it yields CASRLAGSDTQYF.

The rearrangement joins TRBV7-9 to TRBJ1-6; D remains ambiguous. The CDR3 is 14 amino acids. The germline CDR1 and CDR2 sequences are SEHNR and FQNEAQ (reference sequence). The V end lost 5 bases, the J end lost 2 bases, and 7 bases lay between the germline ends. CDR3 residues: CASSPQAYNSPLHF. DNA of the CDR3: TGTGCCAGCAGCCCCCAGGCCTATAATTCACCCCTCCACTTT.

This clone was observed once. The chain carries TRBV7-2 and TRBJ2-5; D may be TRBD2 (7 bases). Germline CDR1 and CDR2: SGHTA and FQGNSA. With 3 bases removed from V and 1 base from J, the gap between germline ends came to 9 bases. CDR3 length: 14 residues. DNA of the CDR3: TGTGCCAGCAGCTTGCGGGGGCGCCAAGAGACCCAGTACTTC. Translation gives CASSLRGRQETQYF.